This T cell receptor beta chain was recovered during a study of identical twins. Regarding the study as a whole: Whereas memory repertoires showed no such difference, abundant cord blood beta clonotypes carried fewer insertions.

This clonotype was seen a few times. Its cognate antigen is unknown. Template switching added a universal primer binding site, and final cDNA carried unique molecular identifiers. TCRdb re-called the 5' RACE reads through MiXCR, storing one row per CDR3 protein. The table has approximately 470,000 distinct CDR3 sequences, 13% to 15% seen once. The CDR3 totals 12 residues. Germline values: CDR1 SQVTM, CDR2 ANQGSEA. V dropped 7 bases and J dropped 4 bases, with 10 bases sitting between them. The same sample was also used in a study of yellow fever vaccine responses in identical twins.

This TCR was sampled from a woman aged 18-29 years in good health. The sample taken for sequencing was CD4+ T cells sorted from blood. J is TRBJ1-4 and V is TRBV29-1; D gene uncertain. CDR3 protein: CSGAVRNEKLFF. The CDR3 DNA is TGCAGCGGAGCAGTTCGTAATGAAAAACTGTTTTTT. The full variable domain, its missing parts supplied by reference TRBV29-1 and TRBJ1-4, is SAVISQKPSRDICQRGTSLTIQCQVDSQVTMMFWYRQQPGQSLTLIATANQGSEATYESGFVIDKFPISRPNLTFSTLTVSNMSPEDSSIYLCSGAVRNEKLFFGSGTQLSVL.